Given below is one TCR beta chain in context. Other DNA sequences in this sample translate to the same CDR3. These data originate in a study of control samples from healthy donors and cancer patients. CDR1 and CDR2 (germline): SGHRS, YFSETQ. Trimming cost V 2 bases and J 2 bases, with 1 base left between them. The CDR3 is made up of 12 amino acids. Here immunoSEQ multiplex PCR was the method, and the copy in TCRdb shows in-frame clones only, minus some. The sample includes 120,000 to 150,000 clones, around 94% of them seen just once. The rearrangement joins TRBV5-1 to TRBJ2-2; D unclear. This TCR came from a man between 40 and 49 years old in good health. The source material was blood. CDR3 sequence: CASSFNTGELFF. In nucleotides, the CDR3 is TGCGCCAGCAGCTTCAACACCGGGGAGCTGTTTTTT.